Each of the 26 T cell receptor beta chains below was sequenced from the same sample in a study of shared clonotypes between healthy human individuals. As defined, naive CD8 cells were CD45RO-negative and positively selected for CCR7, with terminally differentiated effector memory CD45RA+ cells excluded. TCRdb's table, derived via immunoSEQ multiplex PCR, lists solely in-frame clones and lacks some. The sample comprises roughly 2,000,000 clones, 85% to 95% of which are singletons, and roughly 1.2% rests with the top ten. The sample comprised naive CD8+ T cells sorted from blood. These receptors all come from a man aged 18 to 29 in good health.

The CDR3 region is CASSLLHDNEQFF. DNA for the CDR3: TGTGCCAGCAGCTTGCTTCACGACAATGAGCAGTTCTTC. V usage is TRBV7-6 and J usage is TRBJ2-1, with D unresolved. The CDR3 extends over 13 amino acids. Germline assignment: CDR1 SGHVS and CDR2 FNYEAQ. V dropped 3 bases and J dropped 5 bases, with 8 bases sitting between them. Drawing the rest from reference TRBV7-6 and TRBJ2-1, the complete variable domain is GAGVSQSPRYKVTKRGQDVALRCDPISGHVSLYWYRQALGQGPEFLTYFNYEAQQDKSGLPNDRFSAERPEGSISTLTIQRTEQRDSAMYRCASSLLHDNEQFFGPGTRLTVL.

CDR3 sequence: CASRLGTGGSVENTGELFF. The CDR3 DNA follows: TGTGCCAGCAGGTTAGGGACAGGGGGTTCGGTGGAGAACACCGGGGAGCTGTTTTTT. The chain is built from TRBV28 and TRBJ2-2; TRBD1 agrees at 11 bases. The ends lost 6 bases at V and 1 base at J; junction bases unmatched: 13. The CDR3 length is 19 residues. Per the germline V gene, CDR1 is MDHEN and CDR2 is SYDVKM.

Details on this clone: This specimen includes other DNA sequences encoding the same CDR3. The V gene is TRBV9, the J gene TRBJ2-7; 7 positions match TRBD1. Losses at the gene ends were 0 bases for V and 1 base for J; bases not matched to a gene: 1. The CDR3 is 14 residues long. From germline, CDR1 is SGDLS and CDR2 YYNGEE. CDR3 protein: CASSVGDSSYEQYF. The CDR3 DNA reads TGTGCCAGCAGCGTAGGGGACAGTTCCTACGAGCAGTACTTC.

The chain couples TRBV4-1 to TRBJ2-1; D might be TRBD2 (5 bases). Trimming took off 4 bases at V and 2 bases at J, with 9 bases between the two ends. Germline values: CDR1 MGHRA, CDR2 YSYEKL. This CDR3 has 14 residues. DNA of the CDR3: TGCGCCAGCAGCCCCTCGGGAACCTACAATGAGCAGTTCTTC. Translated, it gives CASSPSGTYNEQFF.

This clone came up once. This rearrangement joins TRBV19 to TRBJ2-1; D remains unclear. V lost 7 bases and J lost 4, with 5 bases in between. Germline CDR1 and CDR2: LNHDA and SQIVND (reference sequence). The CDR3 totals 11 residues. CDR3 bases: TGTGCCAGTACTTTTTACAATGAGCAGTTCTTC. Protein: CASTFYNEQFF.

The chain carries TRBV9 and TRBJ2-5; D might be TRBD1 (6 bases). V lost 2 bases to trimming and J lost 4 bases, with 15 bases between them. Germline lookup yields CDR1 SGDLS and CDR2 YYNGEE. This CDR3 is 15 amino acids long. The CDR3 coding sequence is TGTGCCAGCAGCGTGGGGGCGACAGTTCGAGAGACCCAGTACTTC. It yields the protein CASSVGATVRETQYF.

V and J are TRBV27 and TRBJ1-4, with 11 bases that match TRBD1. The CDR3 covers 14 residues. J was trimmed by 8 bases and V by 6 bases; bases with no gene match: 5. The germline gives CDR1 MNHEY, CDR2 SMNVEV (reference sequence). The CDR3 DNA is TGTGCCAGCAGCTTGGGGACAGGGGGGGAAAAACTGTTTTTT. Residues: CASSLGTGGEKLFF.

The rearrangement links TRBV19 to TRBJ1-2; D call uncertain. The germline V gene encodes CDR1 LNHDA and CDR2 SQIVND (reference sequence). The V gene lost 2 bases and the J gene lost 4 bases, with 8 bases spanning the gap. This CDR3 contains 13 residues. As DNA, the CDR3 is TGTGCCAGTAGTATATCTACGGTCTATGGCTACACCTTC. This translates into CASSISTVYGYTF.

CDR3 sequence reads: CASSTGVVSTSGPDTQYF. The CDR3 coding sequence is TGTGCCAGCAGCACAGGGGTAGTCTCGACTAGCGGACCAGATACGCAGTATTTT. V is TRBV28 and J is TRBJ2-3; 9 bases match TRBD2. Trimming at V came to 6 bases and at J to 4 bases, leaving 17 bases not matched to a gene. The CDR3 is 18 amino acids. CDR1 and CDR2 (germline): MDHEN, SYDVKM.

The chain joins TRBV7-9 to TRBJ2-7, with D possibly TRBD1 on 5 matching bases. The V and J ends lost 5 bases and 5 bases respectively, with 13 bases between them. The CDR3 has 13 amino acids. Germline V gene lookup returns CDR1 SEHNR and CDR2 FQNEAQ (reference sequence). For the CDR3, the DNA is TGTGCCAGCAGCCCCTCAGGGTCCCACGAGCAGTACTTC. This codes for CASSPSGSHEQYF.

The chain combines TRBV9 with TRBJ1-1; tentative D call: TRBD1 (6 bases). V lost 5 bases and J 8 bases, leaving 19 bases between the germline ends. This CDR3 region has 14 residues. Germline V gene sequence: CDR1 SGDLS, CDR2 YYNGEE. DNA of the CDR3: TGTGCCAGCAGTGGTTCTGACAGGCCCGGCGAAGCTTTCTTT. Translated: CASSGSDRPGEAFF.

The rearrangement joins TRBV4-3 to TRBJ1-1; D might be TRBD1 (5 bases). V gave up 0 bases and J gave up 4 bases, with 12 bases separating them. The length of the CDR3 is 15 residues. Germline values: CDR1 LGHNA, CDR2 YSLEER. CDR3 loop: CASSQEAGTSTEAFF. The CDR3 DNA reads TGCGCCAGCAGCCAAGAAGCAGGGACCTCCACTGAAGCTTTCTTT.

This clone has a single count. The rearrangement joins TRBV13 to TRBJ2-5, with TRBD2 matching over 8 bases. V was pared by 5 bases and J by 3 bases, with 14 bases of the junction left unmatched. This CDR3 spans 17 amino acids. Germline lookup yields CDR1 PRHDT and CDR2 FYEKMQ (reference sequence). CDR3 sequence (DNA): TGTGCCAGCAGCGCCAGAGGCCATAGCGGGAAAGAAGAGACCCAGTACTTC. It specifies CASSARGHSGKEETQYF. Drawing the rest from reference TRBV13 and TRBJ2-5, the complete variable domain is AAGVIQSPRHLIKEKRETATLKCYPIPRHDTVYWYQQGPGQDPQFLISFYEKMQSDKGSIPDRFSAQQFSDYHSELNMSSLELGDSALYFCASSARGHSGKEETQYFGPGTRLLVL.

The gene calls are TRBV27 and TRBJ2-1; maybe TRBD1 (6 bases). Germline CDR1 MNHEY, CDR2 SMNVEV (reference sequence). Trimming removed 7 bases at V and 4 bases at J, with 14 bases between. The CDR3 sequence is 14 residues long. The CDR3 DNA is TGTGCCAGCACCCCGACAGGAACTTACAATGAGCAGTTCTTC. This gives the protein CASTPTGTYNEQFF.

This sequence joins TRBV6-5 and TRBJ1-1, with TRBD1 as a possible D gene (6 bases). Per the germline V gene, CDR1 is MNHEY and CDR2 is SVGAGI. V was trimmed by 2 bases and J by 4 bases, leaving 14 bases between them. CDR3 length equals 15 residues. CDR3 bases: TGTGCCAGCAGTTACCCCAGGGGTGGAGGCACTGAAGCTTTCTTT. Translated: CASSYPRGGGTEAFF.

This chain uses TRBV13 with TRBJ1-2; 8 positions match TRBD1. CDR3 size: 12 residues. Germline-derived CDR1 and CDR2 are PRHDT and FYEKMQ (reference sequence). V dropped 5 bases and J dropped 6; count of bases not matched to a gene: 2. The DNA for the CDR3 is TGTGCCAGCAGCGCGGACAGGGATGGCTACACCTTC. Residues: CASSADRDGYTF.

This rearrangement joins TRBV4-3 to TRBJ2-3; 9 bases are shared with TRBD2. CDR3 length equals 16 residues. Unmatched junction bases numbered 3, after V lost 1 base and J lost 1 base. Germline V gives CDR1 LGHNA, CDR2 YSLEER. The CDR3 region has the DNA TGCGCCAGCAGCCAAGTGGTAGCGGGGGGCACAGATACGCAGTATTTT. Translation: CASSQVVAGGTDTQYF.

The gene calls are TRBV7-2 and TRBJ2-3, with D unresolved. The germline gives CDR1 SGHTA, CDR2 FQGNSA. CDR3 size: 11 residues. V was shortened by 2 bases and J by 5 bases, with 2 bases between the two germline ends. The CDR3 DNA follows: TGTGCCAGCAGCTTACTAGATACGCAGTATTTT. Translated, it gives CASSLLDTQYF.

This chain joins TRBV18 and TRBJ2-3; weak D call: TRBD1 (6 bases). V lost 3 bases, J lost 6 bases, and 13 bases lay in between. This CDR3 has 14 amino acids. The germline CDR1 and CDR2 sequences are KGHSH and LQKENI. This CDR3 reads CASSPVGAADTQYF. CDR3 DNA: TGTGCCAGCTCACCCGTGGGGGCGGCGGATACGCAGTATTTT.

V is TRBV4-1 and J is TRBJ2-7; 7 nucleotides match TRBD2. Germline V gives CDR1 MGHRA, CDR2 YSYEKL. The J segment lost 4 bases and the V segment lost 5 bases, leaving 5 bases of the junction unmatched. This CDR3 has 13 amino acids. The CDR3 region is CASSNSGDYEQYF. The CDR3 nucleotides are TGCGCCAGCAGCAACAGCGGGGATTACGAGCAGTACTTC.

On this clone itself: In the same sample, other DNA sequences code for this CDR3. The J gene is TRBJ2-7, the V gene TRBV28; 10 bases fit TRBD1. Germline V gives CDR1 MDHEN, CDR2 SYDVKM. CDR3 size: 14 residues. J lost 2 bases, V lost 4 bases, and 2 bases had no gene match. The CDR3 is CASSYGTGAYEQYF. The CDR3 DNA is TGTGCCAGCAGTTACGGGACAGGGGCCTACGAGCAGTACTTC.

The chain is built from TRBV13 and TRBJ1-1, with D possibly TRBD1 on 5 matching bases. The V and J ends lost 4 bases and 1 base respectively, with 13 bases between them. The V gene's germline CDR1 is PRHDT and CDR2 FYEKMQ (reference sequence). CDR3 length: 15 residues. CDR3 sequence (DNA): TGTGCCAGCAGCTCAAGGGGCGAGGGGAACACTGAAGCTTTCTTT. Protein: CASSSRGEGNTEAFF.

Only one count was recorded for this clone. The chain uses TRBV28 and TRBJ2-1, with 7 nucleotides matching TRBD1. CDR3 length: 13 amino acids. Germline V gene lookup returns CDR1 MDHEN and CDR2 SYDVKM. V lost 7 bases to trimming and J lost 10 bases; unmatched junction nucleotides: 10. CDR3 residues: CASTYRGPGEQFF. In DNA form, the CDR3 reads TGTGCCAGCACCTACAGGGGCCCAGGGGAGCAGTTCTTC.

With regard to this clone: Within the sample, other DNA sequences also encode this same CDR3. The rearrangement links TRBV5-6 to TRBJ2-7; 7 bases match TRBD1. The germline gives CDR1 SGHDT, CDR2 YYEEEE. The CDR3 has 14 residues. V lost 4 bases, J lost 1 base, and 5 bases stayed unmatched. The chain's CDR3 is CASSLGQVSYEQYF. Here the CDR3 DNA reads TGTGCCAGCAGCCTTGGACAGGTGTCCTACGAGCAGTACTTC.

About this clone itself: This sample also contains other DNA sequences that code for the same CDR3. The J gene is TRBJ2-1, the V gene TRBV27; the D is unclear. The CDR3 has 13 amino acids. V gave up 2 bases and J gave up 6 bases, with 8 bases separating them. Germline CDR1 and CDR2: MNHEY and SMNVEV (reference sequence). CDR3 in DNA: TGTGCCAGCAGTTTAAGCAGTGGCAATGAGCAGTTCTTC. Protein: CASSLSSGNEQFF.

This clone was seen just once. The chain combines TRBV4-3 with TRBJ2-2, with D possibly TRBD2 on 5 matching bases. Germline V CDR1 and CDR2: LGHNA, YSLEER. V was shortened by 0 bases and J by 3 bases, with 20 bases between the two germline ends. The CDR3 is made up of 19 amino acids. The CDR3 sequence is CASSQDTFGGSPDTGELFF. The DNA of the CDR3 is TGCGCCAGCAGCCAAGATACGTTTGGAGGAAGTCCCGACACCGGGGAGCTGTTTTTT.